Each of the 2 T cell receptor beta chains below was sequenced from the same sample in a study of naive and memory T cell subsets. No antigen is known for these receptors. Points from the study as a whole: A few larger clonotypes appeared in naive repertoires, especially CD8, possibly memory cells re-expressing CD45RA.

The beta constant-region primer was an equimolar mix of two oligonucleotides covering TRBC1 and TRBC2. The ligated cDNA underwent four PCR rounds using SP2 and nested alpha and beta constant-region primers. MiXCR, run by TCRdb on the UMI-ligation and nested PCR reads, gives a single entry per CDR3 protein. The sample has approximately 150,000 distinct CDR3 sequences, roughly 22% seen once. Sequencing used naive CD4+ T cells from blood. The receptor set was obtained from a human donor in good health.

The chain has TRBV20-1 and TRBJ2-1; 8 nucleotides align to TRBD1. This CDR3 region has 13 residues. After removal of 5 bases from V and 8 bases from J, the junction contained 8 bases not matched to a gene. From germline, CDR1 is DFQATT and CDR2 SNEGSKA (reference sequence). CDR3 nucleotides: TGCAGTGCTCGCATGCAGGGGGCCGATGAGCAGTTCTTC. Translated, it gives CSARMQGADEQFF.

This clonotype came up a few times. The rearrangement links TRBV9 to TRBJ2-3; no firm D call. V shed 0 bases and J shed 5 bases, with 4 bases lying between them. CDR3 size: 12 residues. Germline CDR1 and CDR2: SGDLS and YYNGEE. The DNA for the CDR3 is TGTGCCAGCAGCGTAGCAGGAGATACGCAGTATTTT. Protein sequence: CASSVAGDTQYF.